This paragraph covers one T cell receptor beta chain sequence. No antigen is known for it. Germline CDR1 MDHEN, CDR2 SYDVKM. The CDR3 is 14 amino acids. V was shortened by 6 bases and J by 1 base, with 12 bases between the two germline ends. This record comes from a study of T cells in localized non-small cell lung cancer. The study, taken as a whole, reports: The study detected a median approximately 54 of the top 100 tumor clones in adjacent lung.

Libraries were prepared by immunoSEQ multiplex PCR; TCRdb keeps only in-frame clonotypes and omits some of them. The table records about 40,000 clones, 81% of them present only once. The source of this sequence is a male donor at least 60 years old with stage II lung adenocarcinoma. J is TRBJ1-1 and V is TRBV28; D uncertain. Sample: peripheral blood mononuclear cells, taken before any cancer treatment. The CDR3 spells CASREGRGNTEAFF. Written as DNA, the CDR3 is TGTGCCAGCAGAGAGGGCCGGGGGAACACTGAAGCTTTCTTT.